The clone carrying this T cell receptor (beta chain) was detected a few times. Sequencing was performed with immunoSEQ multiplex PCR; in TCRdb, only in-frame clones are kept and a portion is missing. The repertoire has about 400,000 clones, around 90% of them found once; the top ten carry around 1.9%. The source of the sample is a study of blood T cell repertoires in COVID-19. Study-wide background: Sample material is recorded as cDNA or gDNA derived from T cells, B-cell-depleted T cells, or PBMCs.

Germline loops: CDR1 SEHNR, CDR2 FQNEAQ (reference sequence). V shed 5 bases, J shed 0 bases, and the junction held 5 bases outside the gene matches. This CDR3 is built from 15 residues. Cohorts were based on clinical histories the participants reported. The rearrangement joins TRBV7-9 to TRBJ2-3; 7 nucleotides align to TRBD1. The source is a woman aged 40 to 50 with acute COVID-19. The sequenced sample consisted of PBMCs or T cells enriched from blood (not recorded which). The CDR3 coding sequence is TGTGCCAGCAGCCCCACGACAGGGAGCACAGATACGCAGTATTTT. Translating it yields CASSPTTGSTDTQYF.